This paragraph reports one T cell receptor (beta chain). Antigen unknown. From germline, CDR1 is SGHKS and CDR2 YYEKEE (reference sequence). CDR3 length: 12 amino acids. Trimming pared 0 bases from V and 5 bases from J, leaving 3 bases between. The entry originates in a study of cytomegalovirus exposure and HLA in healthy donors. Regarding the study as a whole: Using a false discovery rate of 0.05, a later analysis showed that 15,000 to 20,000 TCR beta sequences were associated with HLA alleles. Cytomegalovirus association was listed for about 170 TCR beta chains. CMV serostatus was the only immune exposure information that was available. Analyses of presence and absence presupposed an approximately uniform sequencing depth across donors.

PCR primers comprised 60 Vbeta and 13 Jbeta primers. Here immunoSEQ multiplex PCR was the method, and the copy in TCRdb shows in-frame clones only, minus some. The sample records more than 150,000 clones, over 80% being singletons. This receptor was taken from a girl between 5 and 17 years old in good health and CMV-seropositive. The genes are TRBV5-5 and TRBJ2-1; D gene uncertain. The sample was PBMCs. CDR3 amino acids: CASSLGDNEQFF. The CDR3 bases are TGTGCCAGCAGCTTGGGAGACAATGAGCAGTTCTTC.